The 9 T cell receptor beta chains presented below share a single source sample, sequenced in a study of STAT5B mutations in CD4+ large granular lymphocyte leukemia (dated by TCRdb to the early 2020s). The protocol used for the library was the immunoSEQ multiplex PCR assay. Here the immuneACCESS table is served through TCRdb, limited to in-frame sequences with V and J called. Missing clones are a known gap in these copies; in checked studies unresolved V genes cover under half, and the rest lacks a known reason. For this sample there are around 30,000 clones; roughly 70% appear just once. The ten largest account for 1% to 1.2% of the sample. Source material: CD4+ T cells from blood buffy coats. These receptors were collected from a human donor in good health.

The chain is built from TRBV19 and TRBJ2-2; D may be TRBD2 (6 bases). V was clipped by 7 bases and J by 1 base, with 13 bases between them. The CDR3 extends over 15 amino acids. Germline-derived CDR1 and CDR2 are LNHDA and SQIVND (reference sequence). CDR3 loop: CASKDGSGNTGELFF. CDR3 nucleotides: TGTGCCAGTAAGGATGGTAGCGGGAACACCGGGGAGCTGTTTTTT.

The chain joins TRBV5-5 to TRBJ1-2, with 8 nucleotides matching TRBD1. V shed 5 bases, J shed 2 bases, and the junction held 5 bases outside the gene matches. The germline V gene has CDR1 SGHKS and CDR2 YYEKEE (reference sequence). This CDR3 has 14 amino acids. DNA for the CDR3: TGTGCCAGCAGGGCGGACAGGGAAAACTATGGCTACACCTTC. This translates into CASRADRENYGYTF.

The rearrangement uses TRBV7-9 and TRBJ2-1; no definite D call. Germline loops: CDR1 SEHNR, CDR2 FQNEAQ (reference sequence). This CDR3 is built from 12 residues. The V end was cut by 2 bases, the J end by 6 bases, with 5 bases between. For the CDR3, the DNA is TGTGCCAGCAGCTTAACGGGCAATGAGCAGTTCTTC. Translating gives CASSLTGNEQFF.

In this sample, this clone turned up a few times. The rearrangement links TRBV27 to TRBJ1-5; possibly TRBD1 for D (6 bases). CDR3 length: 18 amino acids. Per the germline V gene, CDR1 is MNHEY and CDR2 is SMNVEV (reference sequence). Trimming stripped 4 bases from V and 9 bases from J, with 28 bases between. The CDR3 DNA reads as TGTGCCAGCAGTTCGATAGCCTCCGGGACACCAGCCTCGGGGCCCCAGCATTTT. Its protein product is CASSSIASGTPASGPQHF.

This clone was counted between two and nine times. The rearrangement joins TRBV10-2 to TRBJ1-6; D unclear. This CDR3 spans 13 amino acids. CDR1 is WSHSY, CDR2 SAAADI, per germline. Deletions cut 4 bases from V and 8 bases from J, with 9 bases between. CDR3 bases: TGCGCCAGCAGTGTCAGCGTTTATTCACCCCTCCACTTT. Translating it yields CASSVSVYSPLHF.

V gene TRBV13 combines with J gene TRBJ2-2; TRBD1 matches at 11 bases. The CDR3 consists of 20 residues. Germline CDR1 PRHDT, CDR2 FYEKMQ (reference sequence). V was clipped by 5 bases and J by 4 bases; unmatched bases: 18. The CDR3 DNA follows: TGTGCCAGCAGCCCAGAGGGACAGGGGGTAAAACTAAGAGGCACCGGGGAGCTGTTTTTT. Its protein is CASSPEGQGVKLRGTGELFF.

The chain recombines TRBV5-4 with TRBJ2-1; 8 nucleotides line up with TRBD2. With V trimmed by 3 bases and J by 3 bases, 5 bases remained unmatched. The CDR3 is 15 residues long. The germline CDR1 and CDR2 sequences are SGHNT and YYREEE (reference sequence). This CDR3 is CASSSVSGNYNEQFF. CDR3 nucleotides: TGTGCCAGCAGCTCCGTTAGCGGGAACTACAATGAGCAGTTCTTC.

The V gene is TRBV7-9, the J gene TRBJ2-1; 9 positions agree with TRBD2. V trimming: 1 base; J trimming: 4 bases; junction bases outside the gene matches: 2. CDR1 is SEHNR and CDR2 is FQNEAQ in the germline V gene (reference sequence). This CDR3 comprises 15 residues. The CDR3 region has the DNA TGTGCCAGCAGCTTAGGGAGCGGGGGGTACAATGAGCAGTTCTTC. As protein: CASSLGSGGYNEQFF. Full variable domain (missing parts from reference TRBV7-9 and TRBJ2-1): DTGVSQNPRHKITKRGQNVTFRCDPISEHNRLYWYRQTLGQGPEFLTYFQNEAQLEKSRLLSDRFSAERPKGSFSTLEIQRTEQGDSAMYLCASSLGSGGYNEQFFGPGTRLTVL.

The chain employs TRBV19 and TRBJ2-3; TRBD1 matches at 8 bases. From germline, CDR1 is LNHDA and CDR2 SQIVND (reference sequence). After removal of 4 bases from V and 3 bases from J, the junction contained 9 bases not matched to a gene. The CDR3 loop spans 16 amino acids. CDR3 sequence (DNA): TGTGCCAGTAGTACCAGGACAGGGTTCAAAACAGATACGCAGTATTTT. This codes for CASSTRTGFKTDTQYF.